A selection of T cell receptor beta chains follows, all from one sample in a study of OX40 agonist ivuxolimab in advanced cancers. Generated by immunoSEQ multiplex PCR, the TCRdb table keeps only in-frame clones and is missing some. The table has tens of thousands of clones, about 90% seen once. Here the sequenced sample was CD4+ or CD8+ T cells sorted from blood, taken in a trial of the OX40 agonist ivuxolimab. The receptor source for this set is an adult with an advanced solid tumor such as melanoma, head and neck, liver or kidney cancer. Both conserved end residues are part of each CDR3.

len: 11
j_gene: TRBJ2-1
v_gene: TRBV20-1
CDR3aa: CSASGNNEQFF

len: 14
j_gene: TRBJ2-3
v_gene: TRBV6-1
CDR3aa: CASRVGVYTDTQYF

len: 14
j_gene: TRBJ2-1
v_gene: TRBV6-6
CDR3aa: CASSYGTAPNEQFF

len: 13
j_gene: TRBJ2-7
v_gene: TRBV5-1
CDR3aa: CASSWGLSYEQYF

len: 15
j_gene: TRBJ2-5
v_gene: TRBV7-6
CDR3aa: CASSFYQGPQETQYF

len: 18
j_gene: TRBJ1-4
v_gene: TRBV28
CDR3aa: CAIRPKVLPGPTNEKLFF

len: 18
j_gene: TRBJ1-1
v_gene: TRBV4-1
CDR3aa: CASSQDKGTGLLNTEAFF

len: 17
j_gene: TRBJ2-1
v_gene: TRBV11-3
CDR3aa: CASSPPSGLAGNNEQFF

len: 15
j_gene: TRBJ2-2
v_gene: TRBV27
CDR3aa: CASSLWGGNTGELFF

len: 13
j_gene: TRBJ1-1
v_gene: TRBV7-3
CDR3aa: CASSLWGNTEAFF

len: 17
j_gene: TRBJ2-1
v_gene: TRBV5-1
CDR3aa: CASSSGARGYTYNEQFF

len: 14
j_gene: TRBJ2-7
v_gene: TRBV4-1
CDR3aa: CASSQGTSGYEQYF

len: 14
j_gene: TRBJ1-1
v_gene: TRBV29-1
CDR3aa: CSVEDQGRGTEAFF

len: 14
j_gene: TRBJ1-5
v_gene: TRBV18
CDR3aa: CASSLGQGNQPQHF

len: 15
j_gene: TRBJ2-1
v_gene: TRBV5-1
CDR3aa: CASSFRQGVTNEQFF

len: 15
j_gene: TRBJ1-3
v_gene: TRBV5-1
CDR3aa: CASSLRQASGNTIYF

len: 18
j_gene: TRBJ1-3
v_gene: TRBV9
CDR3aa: CASSPSGRGGGTGNTIYF

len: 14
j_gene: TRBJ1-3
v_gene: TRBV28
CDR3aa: CASSSGPPKNTIYF

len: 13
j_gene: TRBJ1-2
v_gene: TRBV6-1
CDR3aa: CASSVQGRDGYTF

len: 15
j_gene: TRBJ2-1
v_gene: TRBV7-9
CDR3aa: CASSSKLRTGNEQFF

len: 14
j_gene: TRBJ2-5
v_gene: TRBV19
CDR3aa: CASSIATVQETQYF

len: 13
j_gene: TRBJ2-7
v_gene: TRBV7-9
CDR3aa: CASTPAGSYEQYF

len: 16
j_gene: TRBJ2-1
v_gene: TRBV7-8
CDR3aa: CANSLSNGQYNNEQFF

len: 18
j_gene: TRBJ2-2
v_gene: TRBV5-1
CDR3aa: CASSPGLAGARDTGELFF

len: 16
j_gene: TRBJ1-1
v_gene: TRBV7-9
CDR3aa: CASSLDHRGKGSEAFF

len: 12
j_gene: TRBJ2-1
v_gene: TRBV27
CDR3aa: CASRPGLNEQFF

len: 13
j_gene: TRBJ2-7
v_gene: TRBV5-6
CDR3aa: CASSLATDYEQYF

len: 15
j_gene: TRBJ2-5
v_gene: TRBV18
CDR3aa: CASSPRTSGGETQYF

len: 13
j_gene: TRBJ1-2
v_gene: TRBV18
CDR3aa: CASSLGGARGYTF

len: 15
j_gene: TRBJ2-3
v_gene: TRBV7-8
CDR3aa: CASNHGRFNRDTQYF

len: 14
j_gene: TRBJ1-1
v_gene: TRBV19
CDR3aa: CASSIARMNTEAFF

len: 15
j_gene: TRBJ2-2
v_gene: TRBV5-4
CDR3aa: CASSLIGTNTGELFF

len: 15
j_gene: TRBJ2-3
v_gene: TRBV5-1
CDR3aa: CASSLVSGGADTQYF

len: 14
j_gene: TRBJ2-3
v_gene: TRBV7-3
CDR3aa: CASSQGSGPDTQYF

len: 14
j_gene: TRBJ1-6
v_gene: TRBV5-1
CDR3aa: CASSYRGNDSPLHF

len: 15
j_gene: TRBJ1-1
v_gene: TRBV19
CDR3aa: CASSTMGTGNTEAFF

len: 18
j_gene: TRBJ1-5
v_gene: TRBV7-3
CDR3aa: CASSLHPPWRATRQPQHF

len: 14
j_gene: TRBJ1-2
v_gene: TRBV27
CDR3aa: CASSKQGAGNGYTF

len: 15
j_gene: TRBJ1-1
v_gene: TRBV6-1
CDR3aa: CASTEGGRKDTEAFF

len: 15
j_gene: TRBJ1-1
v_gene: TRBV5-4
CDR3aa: CASSPAGLADTEAFF

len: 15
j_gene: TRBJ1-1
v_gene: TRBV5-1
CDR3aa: CASSLAMTMNTEAFF

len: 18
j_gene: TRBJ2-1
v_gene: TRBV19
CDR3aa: CASSGAVASIISYNEQFF

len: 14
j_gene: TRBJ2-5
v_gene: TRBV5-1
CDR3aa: CASSPIVAGETQYF

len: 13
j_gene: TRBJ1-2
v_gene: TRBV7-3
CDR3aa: CASSQGDSYGYTF

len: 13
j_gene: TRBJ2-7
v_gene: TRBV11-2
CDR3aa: CASSPRGIWEQYF

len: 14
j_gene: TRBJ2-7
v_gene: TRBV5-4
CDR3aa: CASSFLLTSYEQYF

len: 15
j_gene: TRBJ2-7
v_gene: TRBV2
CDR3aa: CASSEVGQGHYEQYF

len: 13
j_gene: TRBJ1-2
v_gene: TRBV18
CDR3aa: CASSWEAVYGYTF

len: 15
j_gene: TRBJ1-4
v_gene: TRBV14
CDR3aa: CASSSWTGYNEKLFF

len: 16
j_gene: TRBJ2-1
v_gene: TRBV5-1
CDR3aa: CASSLRGTGEYNEQFF

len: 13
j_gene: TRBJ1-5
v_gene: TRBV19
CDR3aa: CATRAVGNQPQHF

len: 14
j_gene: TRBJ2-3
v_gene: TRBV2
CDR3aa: CASSEGINTDTQYF

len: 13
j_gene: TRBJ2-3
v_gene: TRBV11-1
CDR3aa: CATPRGDTDTQYF

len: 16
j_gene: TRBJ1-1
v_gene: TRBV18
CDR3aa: CASSPKGTGGFAEAFF

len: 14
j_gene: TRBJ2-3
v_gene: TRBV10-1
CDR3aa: CASSAGSSTDTQYF

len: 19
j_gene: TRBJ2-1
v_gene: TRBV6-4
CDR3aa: CASRSGTSGREGSYNEQFF

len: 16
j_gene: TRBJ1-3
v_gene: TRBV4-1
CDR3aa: CASSQDQARSGNTIYF

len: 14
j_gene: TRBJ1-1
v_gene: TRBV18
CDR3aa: CASSPRTGGPEAFF

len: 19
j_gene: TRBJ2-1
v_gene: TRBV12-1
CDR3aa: CASSFVEAGGPVGGNEQFF